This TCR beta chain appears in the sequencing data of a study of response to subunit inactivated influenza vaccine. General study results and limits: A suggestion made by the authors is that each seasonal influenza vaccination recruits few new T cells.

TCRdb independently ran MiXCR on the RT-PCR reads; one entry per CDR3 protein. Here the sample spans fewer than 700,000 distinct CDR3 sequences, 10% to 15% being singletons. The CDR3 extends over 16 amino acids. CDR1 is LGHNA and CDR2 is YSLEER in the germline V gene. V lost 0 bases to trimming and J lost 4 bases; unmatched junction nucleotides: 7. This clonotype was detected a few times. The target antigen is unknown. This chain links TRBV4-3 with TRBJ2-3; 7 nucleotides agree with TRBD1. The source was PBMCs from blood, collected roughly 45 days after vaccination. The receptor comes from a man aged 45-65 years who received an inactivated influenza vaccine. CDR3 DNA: TGCGCCAGCAGCCAAGAATTGCGACAGGGTCCAGATACGCAGTATTTT. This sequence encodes CASSQELRQGPDTQYF.